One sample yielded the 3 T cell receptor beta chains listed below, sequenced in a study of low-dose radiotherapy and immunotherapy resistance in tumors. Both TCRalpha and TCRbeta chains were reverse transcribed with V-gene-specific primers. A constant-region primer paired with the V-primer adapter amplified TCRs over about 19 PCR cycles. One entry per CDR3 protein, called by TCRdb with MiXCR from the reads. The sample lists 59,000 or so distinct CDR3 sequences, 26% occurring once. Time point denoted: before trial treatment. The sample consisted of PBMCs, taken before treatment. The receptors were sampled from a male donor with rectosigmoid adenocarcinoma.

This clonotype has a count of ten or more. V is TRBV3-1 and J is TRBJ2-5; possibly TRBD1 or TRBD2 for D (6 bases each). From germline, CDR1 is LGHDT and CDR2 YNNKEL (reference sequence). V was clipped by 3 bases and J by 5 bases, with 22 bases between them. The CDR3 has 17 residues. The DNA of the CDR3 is TGTGCCAGCAGCCAGGGGGAGAAGTACAGGGAGGCGGAGACCCAGTACTTC. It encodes CASSQGEKYREAETQYF.

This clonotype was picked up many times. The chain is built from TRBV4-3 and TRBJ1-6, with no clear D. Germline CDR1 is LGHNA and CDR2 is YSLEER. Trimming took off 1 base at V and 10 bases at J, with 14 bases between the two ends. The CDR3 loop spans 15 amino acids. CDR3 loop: CASSQVNTGGSPLHF. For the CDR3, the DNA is TGCGCCAGCAGCCAAGTCAACACTGGCGGATCACCCCTCCACTTT.

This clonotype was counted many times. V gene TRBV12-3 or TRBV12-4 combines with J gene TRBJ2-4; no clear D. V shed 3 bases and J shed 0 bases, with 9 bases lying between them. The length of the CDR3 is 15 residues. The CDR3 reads CASSFMGSAKNIQYF. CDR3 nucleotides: TGTGCCAGCAGTTTTATGGGTTCAGCCAAAAACATTCAGTACTTC.